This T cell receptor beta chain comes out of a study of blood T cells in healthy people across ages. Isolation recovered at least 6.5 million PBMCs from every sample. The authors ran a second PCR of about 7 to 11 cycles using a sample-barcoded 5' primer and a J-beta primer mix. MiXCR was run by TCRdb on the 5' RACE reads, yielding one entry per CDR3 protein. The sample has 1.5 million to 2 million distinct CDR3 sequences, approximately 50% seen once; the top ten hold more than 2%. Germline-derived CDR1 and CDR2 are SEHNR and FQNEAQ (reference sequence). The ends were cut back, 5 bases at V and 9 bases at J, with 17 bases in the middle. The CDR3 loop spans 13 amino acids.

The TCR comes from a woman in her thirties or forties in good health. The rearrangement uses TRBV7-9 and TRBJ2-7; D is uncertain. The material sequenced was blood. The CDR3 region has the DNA TGTGCCAGCAGCCCCTCTTTAGAGTCCGGGCAGTACTTC. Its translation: CASSPSLESGQYF. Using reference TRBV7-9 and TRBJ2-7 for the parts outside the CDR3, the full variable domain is DTGVSQNPRHKITKRGQNVTFRCDPISEHNRLYWYRQTLGQGPEFLTYFQNEAQLEKSRLLSDRFSAERPKGSFSTLEIQRTEQGDSAMYLCASSPSLESGQYFGPGTRLTVT.